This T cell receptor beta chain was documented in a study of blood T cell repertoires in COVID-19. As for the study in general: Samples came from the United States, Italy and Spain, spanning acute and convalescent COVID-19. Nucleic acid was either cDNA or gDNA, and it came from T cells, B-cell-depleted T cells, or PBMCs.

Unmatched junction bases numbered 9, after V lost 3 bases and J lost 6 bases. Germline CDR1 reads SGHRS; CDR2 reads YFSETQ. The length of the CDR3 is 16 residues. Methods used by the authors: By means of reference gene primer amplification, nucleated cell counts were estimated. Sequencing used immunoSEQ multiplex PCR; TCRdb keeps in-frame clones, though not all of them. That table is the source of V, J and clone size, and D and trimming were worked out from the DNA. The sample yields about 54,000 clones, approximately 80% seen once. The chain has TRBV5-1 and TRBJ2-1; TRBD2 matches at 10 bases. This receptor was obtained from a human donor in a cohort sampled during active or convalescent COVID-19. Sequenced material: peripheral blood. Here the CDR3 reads CASSYRAGGLVNEQFF. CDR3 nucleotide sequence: TGCGCCAGCAGCTACAGAGCGGGGGGGCTCGTCAATGAGCAGTTCTTC.